A single sample is the source of the 30 T cell receptor beta chains below, sequenced in a study of metastatic and nonmetastatic thyroid tumors. No treatment had been given to any patient before thyroid surgery. MiXCR re-clonotyped the PCR reads for TCRdb. The top ten hold about 3% of the sample, which has around 53,000 clones, roughly 18% seen once. The source material was blood. Receptor source: a female donor with papillary thyroid cancer or a benign thyroid nodule (not recorded which). Some clones in this sample may be carry-over from other donors' samples.

This clone was observed at least ten times. The V call is TRBV5-8, the J call TRBJ2-7; the match to TRBD1 covers 7 bases. The ends lost 4 bases at V and 2 bases at J; junction bases unmatched: 12. Germline CDR1 SGHTS, CDR2 YDEGEE. The CDR3 runs to 16 residues. CDR3 coding DNA: TGTGCCAGCAGCAACTCTCTGGGACAGTTCACCTACGAGCAGTACTTC. This gives the protein CASSNSLGQFTYEQYF.

This clone was recorded many times. The V call is TRBV7-9, the J call TRBJ2-5, with 8 bases matching TRBD2. Trimming took 1 base from V and 2 from J; bases not matched to a gene: 3. This CDR3 region has 15 residues. Germline V CDR1 and CDR2: SEHNR, FQNEAQ (reference sequence). This CDR3 is CASSLGGLVQETQYF. The CDR3 DNA is TGTGCCAGCAGCTTAGGGGGACTAGTGCAAGAGACCCAGTACTTC.

This clone has at least ten counts. The chain has TRBV2 and TRBJ2-2; TRBD1 or TRBD2 may be the D gene (5 bases each). Per germline, CDR1 SNHLY and CDR2 FYNNEI. The CDR3 runs to 14 residues. V lost 8 bases and J lost 4, with 14 bases in between. Here the CDR3 DNA reads TGTGCCAGCCAAGGGGTCCGGGGCACCGGGGAGCTGTTTTTT. Its translation: CASQGVRGTGELFF. The complete variable domain, with remaining parts taken from reference TRBV2 and TRBJ2-2, reads EPEVTQTPSHQVTQMGQEVILRCVPISNHLYFYWYRQILGQKVEFLVSFYNNEISEKSEIFDDQFSVERPDGSNFTLKIRSTKLEDSAMYFCASQGVRGTGELFFGEGSRLTVL.

This chain uses TRBV11-2 with TRBJ2-1; the D gene could be TRBD1 or TRBD2 (5 bases each). The germline V and J ends were trimmed by 5 bases and 4 bases, with 24 bases remaining between them. Germline assignment: CDR1 SGHAT and CDR2 FQNNGV. The CDR3 covers 18 residues. CDR3 in amino acids: CASSEGPRLGRIYNEQFF. CDR3 bases: TGTGCCAGCAGCGAAGGCCCCAGGTTGGGACGAATTTACAATGAGCAGTTCTTC.

This clone was counted ten times or more. J is TRBJ1-1 and V is TRBV2; no reliable D call. The CDR3 covers 11 residues. CDR1 is SNHLY and CDR2 is FYNNEI in the germline V gene. V lost 7 bases to trimming and J lost 4 bases, with 7 bases between them. CDR3 bases: TGTGCCAGCACCCACCCCACTGAAGCTTTCTTT. Translated: CASTHPTEAFF.

This clone was observed at least ten times. The chain combines TRBV19 with TRBJ2-7, with 12 bases matching TRBD2. In germline, CDR1 is LNHDA, CDR2 SQIVND (reference sequence). V trimming: 5 bases; J trimming: 3 bases; junction bases outside the gene matches: 5. This CDR3 has 15 amino acids. CDR3 nucleotide sequence: TGTGCCAGTAGTTCACAGACTAGCGGGAGCTACGAGCAGTACTTC. Translated: CASSSQTSGSYEQYF. Combining the CDR3 with reference TRBV19 and TRBJ2-7 gives the whole variable domain DGGITQSPKYLFRKEGQNVTLSCEQNLNHDAMYWYRQDPGQGLRLIYYSQIVNDFQKGDIAEGYSVSREKKESFPLTVTSAQKNPTAFYLCASSSQTSGSYEQYFGPGTRLTVT.

At least ten counts were recorded for this clone. CDR3 in DNA: TGTGCCAGCAGCTCCGGACTAGCGGGAGTTGATACGCAGTATTTT. Its translation: CASSSGLAGVDTQYF. This chain joins TRBV7-3 and TRBJ2-3; 13 bases map to TRBD2. With V trimmed by 4 bases and J by 6 bases, 4 bases remained unmatched. The germline gives CDR1 SGHTA, CDR2 FQGTGA. This CDR3 is built from 15 residues.

A few counts support this clone. This may stem from a read error, because a much larger clone lies one nucleotide away. The chain recombines TRBV6-2 or TRBV6-3 with TRBJ2-1; 9 bases match TRBD2. J lost 0 bases, V lost 7 bases, and 4 bases had no gene match. Germline CDR1 reads MNHEY; CDR2 reads SVGEGT. There are 15 residues in the CDR3. The CDR3 DNA reads TGTGCCAGCATGTCAGCGGGGGGCTCCTACAATGAGCAGTTCTTC. The encoded protein is CASMSAGGSYNEQFF.

Note on this clone: It may be a read error: a sequence one base away is much more abundant. The rearrangement links TRBV11-1 to TRBJ2-1; D may match TRBD1 or TRBD2 (5 bases each). Germline V lookup: CDR1 SGHAT, CDR2 FQDESV (reference sequence). Trimming took off 5 bases at V and 2 bases at J, with 19 bases between the two ends. CDR3 length: 17 residues. The CDR3 DNA is TGTGCCAGCAGCGCGAGAGGGGTCACGGGCCCCTACAATGAGCAGTTCTTC. Residues: CASSARGVTGPYNEQFF.

The chain has TRBV7-9 and TRBJ2-7; D is perhaps TRBD2 (6 bases). V was pared by 7 bases and J by 3 bases, with 16 bases between. Germline values: CDR1 SEHNR, CDR2 FQNEAQ (reference sequence). The CDR3 sequence is 14 residues long. The CDR3 DNA sequence: TGTGCCAGCACCCCTGCGGGGTCAATCTACGAGCAGTACTTC. Protein product: CASTPAGSIYEQYF. The whole variable domain, remainder taken from reference TRBV7-9 and TRBJ2-7, is DTGVSQNPRHKITKRGQNVTFRCDPISEHNRLYWYRQTLGQGPEFLTYFQNEAQLEKSRLLSDRFSAERPKGSFSTLEIQRTEQGDSAMYLCASTPAGSIYEQYFGPGTRLTVT.

This clone was seen a handful of times. Distinct nucleotide sequences in the sample also encode this CDR3. The V gene is TRBV2, the J gene TRBJ1-2; 10 bases match TRBD1. Germline trimming cut 9 bases from V and 8 bases from J; bases unmatched to any gene: 15. The germline V gene has CDR1 SNHLY and CDR2 FYNNEI. The CDR3 runs 15 residues. The DNA of the CDR3 is TGTGCCAGTAGCCCCTCCCGTGACAGGGGGCGAGGCTACACCTTC. It specifies CASSPSRDRGRGYTF.

This clone occurred many times. The chain couples TRBV28 to TRBJ1-5; 7 nucleotides match TRBD1. J gave up 6 bases and V 5 bases, and 10 bases lay outside the gene matches. This CDR3 comprises 15 residues. Germline-derived CDR1 and CDR2 are MDHEN and SYDVKM. CDR3 sequence (DNA): TGTGCCAGCAGTCCCACCCGGACAGGTCGTCAGCCCCAGCATTTT. Protein: CASSPTRTGRQPQHF.

This clone was observed a few times. The chain has TRBV10-3 and TRBJ1-1; D is unresolved. The V and J ends lost 4 bases and 0 bases respectively, with 18 bases between them. CDR3 length equals 17 residues. Looked up from germline, CDR1 is ENHRY and CDR2 is SYGVKD. The CDR3, as DNA: TGTGCCATCAGTGGATCGCCGGTACAGATGATGAACACTGAAGCTTTCTTT. This sequence encodes CAISGSPVQMMNTEAFF.

This clone has a handful of counts. The rearrangement links TRBV20-1 to TRBJ2-2; 7 bases are a match to TRBD1. The CDR3 is 14 amino acids. Germline CDR1 is DFQATT and CDR2 is SNEGSKA (reference sequence). V shed 5 bases, J shed 1 base, and the junction held 4 bases outside the gene matches. The CDR3 nucleotides read TGCAGTGCTGCCGGGACAGAGAACACCGGGGAGCTGTTTTTT. It translates to CSAAGTENTGELFF.

This clone was detected many times. The V call is TRBV20-1, the J call TRBJ2-7, with TRBD1 matching over 9 bases. The CDR3 has 15 residues. Germline assignment: CDR1 DFQATT and CDR2 SNEGSKA (reference sequence). V gave up 6 bases and J gave up 5 bases; unmatched junction bases: 14. The CDR3 protein is CSATSRGQGSDEQYF. As DNA, the CDR3 is TGCAGTGCCACAAGCCGGGGACAGGGTAGCGACGAGCAGTACTTC.

This clone was detected many times. This chain links TRBV6-2 or TRBV6-3 with TRBJ2-3, with TRBD2 identical over 7 bases. The V gene end was trimmed by 5 bases and the J gene end by 1 base; junction bases not matched to a gene: 15. Germline lookup yields CDR1 MNHEY and CDR2 SVGEGT. CDR3 length equals 18 residues. The CDR3 DNA reads as TGTGCCAGCAGTCAAAACCCGTCAATAGCGGGCCGCACAGATACGCAGTATTTT. It codes for CASSQNPSIAGRTDTQYF.

There are many counts of this clone. The V gene is TRBV4-2, the J gene TRBJ1-1; TRBD1 might be the D (5 bases). Trimming pared 6 bases from V and 0 bases from J, leaving 20 bases between. Germline loops: CDR1 LGHNA, CDR2 YNFKEQ. The CDR3 has 17 residues. In DNA form, the CDR3 reads TGTGCCAGCAGTCATACAGCCAGGGACCACATGAACACTGAAGCTTTCTTT. This sequence encodes CASSHTARDHMNTEAFF.

On this clone itself: Relative to the germline gene, one junction end is altered; a read error may explain this. The chain carries TRBV7-6 and TRBJ2-3; possible D gene TRBD1, 5 bases. The V gene's germline CDR1 is SGHVS and CDR2 FNYEAQ. The CDR3 is 18 amino acids. This chain's CDR3 is CASSLYSGSRSNTDTQYF. CDR3 sequence (DNA): TGTGCCAGTAGCTTATATTCAGGGTCTAGGTCGAACACAGATACGCAGTATTTT.

Sample share makes this clone medium-sized. Other DNA sequences in the same sample also yield this CDR3. The rearrangement joins TRBV6-1 to TRBJ2-7; 10 bases are shared with TRBD1. This CDR3 comprises 13 residues. Germline loops: CDR1 MNHNS, CDR2 SASEGT. V shed 6 bases, J shed 2 bases, and the junction held 1 base outside the gene matches. The CDR3 DNA sequence: TGTGCCAGCAGAGGACAGGGGGCCTACGAGCAGTACTTC. Translation: CASRGQGAYEQYF.

In this sample, this clone turned up a few times. The junction shows a germline mismatch at one end, possibly a read error. The V call is TRBV28, the J call TRBJ2-1, with TRBD1 matching over 7 bases. Germline lookup yields CDR1 MDHEN and CDR2 SYDVKM. The CDR3 contains 16 residues. The CDR3 DNA sequence: TGTGCTAGCATTTCACTCGGACAGGTTGGGGGTTTGTCTCCGTTCTTC. It specifies CASISLGQVGGLSPFF.

This clone was recorded a few times. In DNA, the CDR3 is TGTGCCAGCAGTTTATCTGGGACAGGGCGCGTCTATGGCTACACCTTC. This gives the protein CASSLSGTGRVYGYTF. This sequence joins TRBV27 and TRBJ1-2; 9 bases map to TRBD1. The germline gives CDR1 MNHEY, CDR2 SMNVEV (reference sequence). This CDR3 is 16 amino acids long. The ends lost 0 bases at V and 4 bases at J; junction bases unmatched: 6.

This clone was observed a few times. The chain combines TRBV6-1 with TRBJ2-7; 10 bases agree with TRBD1. CDR1 and CDR2 from the germline V gene are MNHNS and SASEGT. The CDR3 consists of 14 residues. V lost 6 bases and J lost 4; bases outside the gene matches: 6. The CDR3 loop is CASRIGTGEYEQYF. Written as DNA, the CDR3 is TGTGCCAGCAGGATCGGGACAGGGGAATACGAGCAGTACTTC.

This clone was observed at least ten times. The chain has TRBV24-1 and TRBJ2-1, with TRBD1 identical over 10 bases. CDR3 length: 15 residues. CDR1 KGHDR and CDR2 SFDVKD come from the germline V gene. The trim removed 5 bases at V and 8 bases at J, leaving 8 bases unmatched. This CDR3 is CATSGGGTGEDEQFF. CDR3 DNA: TGTGCCACCAGTGGAGGTGGGACAGGGGAAGATGAGCAGTTCTTC.

Ten or more counts support this clone. The V gene is TRBV25-1, the J gene TRBJ1-1; D gene unclear. The CDR3 loop spans 11 amino acids. CDR1 is MGHDK and CDR2 is SYGVNS in the germline V gene. V gave up 3 bases and J gave up 5 bases, with 4 bases separating them. The CDR3, as DNA: TGTGCCAGCAGTGATTGGACTGAAGCTTTCTTT. Protein sequence: CASSDWTEAFF.

In this sample, this clone turned up many times. This sequence may be a read error, since a much larger clone differs from it by one base. The genes are TRBV2 and TRBJ1-1; D might be TRBD1 (5 bases). V lost 6 bases to trimming and J lost 1 base, with 9 bases between them. Germline CDR1 reads SNHLY; CDR2 reads FYNNEI. The CDR3 runs 13 residues. Here the CDR3 reads CASRGRRNTEAFF. CDR3 DNA: TGTGCCAGCAGGGGGCGGCGGAACACTGAAGCTTTCTTT.

The chain combines TRBV27 with TRBJ1-1; 7 nucleotides match TRBD1. Trimming removed 7 bases from V and 5 bases from J; junction bases left unmatched: 10. Germline CDR1 reads MNHEY; CDR2 reads SMNVEV (reference sequence). CDR3 length: 14 residues. The CDR3 nucleotides are TGTGCCAGCATGTATTTAGGGGGCAATACTGAAGCTTTCTTT. It translates to CASMYLGGNTEAFF.

This clone was seen many times. Germline is not matched at one junction end, which may reflect a read error. This sequence joins TRBV10-3 and TRBJ1-1; D ambiguous. This CDR3 spans 13 amino acids. Germline CDR1 ENHRY, CDR2 SYGVKD. The CDR3 reads CAISGPENAEAFF. The CDR3 DNA reads TGTGCCATCAGCGGACCGGAGAACGCTGAAGCTTTCTTT.

Ten or more counts support this clone. The chain has TRBV3-1 and TRBJ2-7; D gene uncertain. This CDR3 spans 11 amino acids. Germline assignment: CDR1 LGHDT and CDR2 YNNKEL (reference sequence). V shed 1 base and J shed 6 bases, with 4 bases lying between them. CDR3 loop: CASSQGREQYF. The CDR3, as DNA: TGTGCCAGCAGCCAAGGTCGCGAGCAGTACTTC.

On this clone itself: The junction departs from the called germline gene at one end, perhaps through a read error. The V call is TRBV6-1, the J call TRBJ2-3, with D tentatively TRBD2 (5 bases). The CDR3 extends over 14 amino acids. The germline V gene encodes CDR1 MNHNS and CDR2 SASEGT. The CDR3 spells CASSEKDLRDKQYF. The CDR3 coding sequence is TGTGCCAGCAGTGAGAAGGACTTGAGGGATAAGCAGTATTTT.

The table lists this clone with many counts. The chain uses TRBV6-4 and TRBJ2-5, with D possibly matching TRBD2 (5 bases). The ends were cut back, 6 bases at V and 7 bases at J, with 15 bases in the middle. Germline loops: CDR1 MRHNA, CDR2 SNTAGT. This CDR3 is 13 amino acids long. The CDR3 is CASSETTTGTQYF. CDR3 in DNA: TGTGCCAGCAGCGAGACTACAACCGGGACCCAGTACTTC.